This T cell receptor (beta chain) emerged from a study of blood T cell repertoires in COVID-19. Libraries were prepared by immunoSEQ multiplex PCR; TCRdb keeps only in-frame clonotypes and omits some of them. Of fewer than 350,000 clones listed, 80% to 90% are singletons. Germline loops: CDR1 LNHDA, CDR2 SQIVND (reference sequence). The CDR3 covers 16 residues. V lost 8 bases, J lost 6 bases, and 11 bases stayed unmatched. Everyone who took part was about 18 to 90 years old, and they came from 24 US areas. The sequencing input was PBMCs or T cells enriched from blood (not recorded which). The sequence came from a woman younger than 45 with acute COVID-19. V usage is TRBV19 and J usage is TRBJ2-2; TRBD2 matches 11 bases. CDR3 sequence (DNA): TGTGCCAGTTACGGACTAGCGGGTTTTTCGGCCGGGGAGCTGTTTTTT. Translation gives CASYGLAGFSAGELFF.